These T cell receptor beta chains were read from a single sample in a study of CD8 T cell repertoires and HIV-1 epitope variants. Some clones are missing from TCRdb's copy, which holds only in-frame ones; the method was immunoSEQ multiplex PCR. The sample includes several thousand clones, roughly 65% of them seen just once. Which antigens these TCRs recognize remains unknown. Sequencing was done on a sample of cultured CD8+ T cells derived from PBMCs. These receptors all stem from a male donor with HIV. The CDR3 runs from the conserved cysteine through the conserved F or W. The order of the fields is clone size, V gene, D gene, J gene, CDR3 protein, CDR3 DNA. D genes are given only for firm matches. Size is stated for part of the rows, as once, few or many counts, or as a class when the clone is expanded.

abundance: .
v_gene: TRBV4-1
d_gene: .
j_gene: TRBJ2-3
CDR3aa: CASSQRATDYHTDTQYF
CDR3nt: TGCGCCAGCAGCCAACGGGCTACCGACTATCACACAGATACGCAGTATTTT

abundance: .
v_gene: TRBV19
d_gene: .
j_gene: TRBJ2-1
CDR3aa: CASSLGDDEQFF
CDR3nt: TGTGCCAGTAGTCTCGGGGACGATGAGCAGTTCTTC

abundance: .
v_gene: TRBV6-1
d_gene: .
j_gene: TRBJ2-7
CDR3aa: CASSGGGGYPEQYF
CDR3nt: TGTGCCAGCAGTGGCGGTGGAGGGTATCCGGAGCAGTACTTC

abundance: .
v_gene: TRBV5-1
d_gene: TRBD1
j_gene: TRBJ2-7
CDR3aa: CASSLEVRDRGLSYEQYF
CDR3nt: TGCGCCAGCAGCTTGGAGGTCCGGGACAGGGGGCTTTCCTACGAGCAGTACTTC

abundance: .
v_gene: TRBV7-8
d_gene: .
j_gene: TRBJ1-1
CDR3aa: CASSSVAVEAFF
CDR3nt: TGTGCCAGCAGCTCCGTAGCCGTTGAAGCTTTCTTT

abundance: .
v_gene: TRBV4-2
d_gene: TRBD1
j_gene: TRBJ1-5
CDR3aa: CASSQGQGSNQPQHF
CDR3nt: TGTGCCAGCAGCCAGGGACAGGGTAGCAATCAGCCCCAGCATTTT

abundance: .
v_gene: TRBV5-1
d_gene: TRBD2
j_gene: TRBJ2-3
CDR3aa: CASSLVSLAGKTDTQYF
CDR3nt: TGCGCCAGCAGCTTGGTATCCCTAGCGGGAAAAACAGATACGCAGTATTTT

abundance: .
v_gene: TRBV10-3
d_gene: TRBD1
j_gene: TRBJ1-1
CDR3aa: CAIRTDREGRDTEAFF
CDR3nt: TGTGCCATCAGGACGGACAGGGAGGGTCGGGACACTGAAGCTTTCTTT

abundance: .
v_gene: TRBV19
d_gene: TRBD1
j_gene: TRBJ1-2
CDR3aa: CASIGTGLNGYTF
CDR3nt: TGTGCCAGTATCGGGACAGGGTTGAATGGCTACACCTTC

abundance: once
v_gene: TRBV27
d_gene: TRBD2
j_gene: TRBJ2-3
CDR3aa: CASTPTTTSGRSTDTQYF
CDR3nt: TGTGCCAGCACCCCGACCACGACTAGCGGGCGTAGCACAGATACGCAGTATTTT

abundance: .
v_gene: TRBV28
d_gene: .
j_gene: TRBJ1-3
CDR3aa: CASRFGNTIYF
CDR3nt: TGTGCCAGCCGATTTGGCAACACCATATATTTT

abundance: .
v_gene: TRBV6-1
d_gene: .
j_gene: TRBJ2-7
CDR3aa: CASSPTDYEQYF
CDR3nt: TGTGCCAGCAGTCCGACTGATTACGAGCAGTACTTC

abundance: .
v_gene: TRBV9
d_gene: .
j_gene: TRBJ2-1
CDR3aa: CASSVGRGAGSSYNPYNEQFF
CDR3nt: TGTGCCAGCAGCGTAGGGCGGGGAGCTGGCTCGTCCTACAATCCCTACAATGAGCAGTTCTTC

abundance: .
v_gene: TRBV28
d_gene: TRBD2
j_gene: TRBJ2-7
CDR3aa: CASSFDAGAGGSFTYEQYF
CDR3nt: TGTGCCAGCAGTTTTGATGCTGGGGCGGGAGGGAGCTTTACCTACGAGCAGTACTTC